Sequencing of this T cell receptor (beta chain) was carried out in a study of blood T cell repertoires in COVID-19. For the study at large: Sources were T cells, B-cell-depleted T cells, or PBMCs; the material itself was cDNA or gDNA.

The protocol was immunoSEQ multiplex PCR, while the TCRdb copy is restricted to in-frame clones and leaves out a portion. The profile covers about 230,000 clones, with approximately 83% appearing a single time and over 1% taken by the ten largest. V shed 0 bases and J 7 bases; nucleotides not matched to a gene: 4. Germline loops: CDR1 SGHNT, CDR2 YYREEE (reference sequence). This CDR3 spans 14 amino acids. This receptor was taken from a woman under 40 with COVID-19, enrolled during active disease. The sample taken for sequencing was peripheral blood. The chain has TRBV5-4 and TRBJ1-5, with 7 bases identical to TRBD1. The CDR3 DNA sequence: TGTGCCAGCAGCTTGGAAGGGGGCGGACAGCCCCAGCATTTT. It codes for CASSLEGGGQPQHF. Full variable domain (rest looked up from reference TRBV5-4 and TRBJ1-5): ETGVTQSPTHLIKTRGQQVTLRCSSQSGHNTVSWYQQALGQGPQFIFQYYREEENGRGNFPPRFSGLQFPNYSSELNVNALELDDSALYLCASSLEGGGQPQHFGDGTRLSIL.